This section outlines one T cell receptor (beta chain) sequence together with its context. Its antigen is unknown. Trimming stripped 3 bases from V and 5 bases from J, with 11 bases between. There are 13 residues in the CDR3. The germline gives CDR1 SGDLS, CDR2 YYNGEE. TCRdb's copy holds only in-frame clones and misses some; the assay was immunoSEQ multiplex PCR. The sample gives around 90,000 clones, approximately 86% of which show up once; roughly 6.3% is in the top ten. This entry is derived from a study of T cell responses to AZD1222 COVID-19 vaccine. Study results and caveats: Variant regions that are unmutated are reportedly the target of nearly half of spike-specific TCRs. Females outnumbered males among donors, who were mostly white British; clonal diversity was possibly underestimated.

V is TRBV9 and J is TRBJ1-2; the D gene is possibly TRBD1 (5 bases). The clonotype comes from an adult in good health. This sample comprised peripheral blood, obtained on day 0 of AZD1222 vaccination. CDR3 sequence: CASSEQGLYGYTF. CDR3 nucleotide sequence: TGTGCCAGCAGCGAGCAGGGCTTATATGGCTACACCTTC.